These 31 T cell receptor beta chains were sequenced from one sample in a study of blood T cell repertoires in COVID-19. Clones were sequenced by immunoSEQ multiplex PCR, and TCRdb holds only the in-frame ones, with some missing. The table shows roughly 280,000 clones, with more than 85% occurring only once. Sequenced material: peripheral blood. The receptors originated from a woman aged 55-69 years with COVID-19, enrolled during active disease.

This clone occurred once. This rearrangement joins TRBV5-1 to TRBJ2-7; 9 bases agree with TRBD1. V lost 1 base to trimming and J lost 6 bases; unmatched junction nucleotides: 8. The germline V gene has CDR1 SGHRS and CDR2 YFSETQ. The length of the CDR3 is 15 residues. CDR3 in amino acids: CASSLILQGAGEQYF. As DNA, the CDR3 is TGCGCCAGCAGCTTGATTCTACAGGGGGCGGGCGAGCAGTACTTC.

The chain recombines TRBV3-1 (or the pseudogene TRBV3-2) with TRBJ1-4; tentatively, D is TRBD1 (5 bases). The CDR3 consists of 14 residues. The germline V and J ends were trimmed by 1 base and 6 bases, with 9 bases remaining between them. Looked up from germline, CDR1 is LGHDT and CDR2 is YNNKEL (reference sequence). CDR3 DNA: TGTGCCAGCAGCCAAGCAGGGTTCGATGAAAAACTGTTTTTT. Translating it yields CASSQAGFDEKLFF.

V usage is TRBV6-5 and J usage is TRBJ1-4; 7 nucleotides line up with TRBD1. The length of the CDR3 is 15 residues. With V trimmed by 0 bases and J by 8 bases, 6 bases remained unmatched. Germline-derived CDR1 and CDR2 are MNHEY and SVGAGI. The DNA of the CDR3 is TGTGCCAGCAGTTACTCACAGGGGCCGGAAGAAAAACTGTTTTTT. The encoded protein is CASSYSQGPEEKLFF.

This clone was found a few times. The V and J genes are TRBV15 and TRBJ2-7, with D unclear. Per the germline V gene, CDR1 is LNHNV and CDR2 is YYDKDF (reference sequence). This CDR3 comprises 13 residues. Trimming removed 0 bases at V and 3 bases at J, with 6 bases between. The CDR3 here is CATSRDPNYEQYF. The CDR3 nucleotides are TGTGCCACCAGCAGAGATCCCAACTACGAGCAGTACTTC. The full variable domain, rest sourced from reference TRBV15 and TRBJ2-7, is DAMVIQNPRYQVTQFGKPVTLSCSQTLNHNVMYWYQQKSSQAPKLLFHYYDKDFNNEADTPDNFQSRRPNTSFCFLDIRSPGLGDTAMYLCATSRDPNYEQYFGPGTRLTVT.

This clone was seen just once. V gene TRBV27 combines with J gene TRBJ2-3; 10 nucleotides line up with TRBD2. J was trimmed by 6 bases and V by 4 bases; bases with no gene match: 10. The CDR3 covers 16 residues. CDR1 and CDR2 (germline): MNHEY, SMNVEV (reference sequence). The CDR3 sequence: CASSSLAGALKDTQYF. The CDR3 DNA follows: TGTGCCAGCAGTTCTCTAGCGGGGGCCCTAAAGGATACGCAGTATTTT.

The rearrangement uses TRBV15 and TRBJ1-6, with D possibly TRBD1 on 5 matching bases. Germline lookup yields CDR1 LNHNV and CDR2 YYDKDF (reference sequence). The CDR3 sequence is 15 residues long. Trimming left V 0 bases short and J 5 bases short, with 8 bases between. CDR3 DNA: TGTGCCACCAGCAGAGATCAGGACAATAATTCACCCCTCCACTTT. It specifies CATSRDQDNNSPLHF.

This clone has only one observation. The chain has TRBV30 and TRBJ1-1; D is unresolved. Germline CDR1 is GTSNPN and CDR2 is SVGIG (reference sequence). This CDR3 comprises 10 residues. V lost 2 bases, J lost 10 bases, and 8 bases lay in between. The CDR3: CAWSNRGAFF. As DNA, the CDR3 is TGTGCCTGGAGTAACCGGGGAGCTTTCTTT.

The chain is built from TRBV27 and TRBJ2-5, with TRBD1 matching 7 bases. The germline V gene has CDR1 MNHEY and CDR2 SMNVEV (reference sequence). This CDR3 is 15 amino acids long. V lost 5 bases, J lost 4 bases, and 10 bases stayed unmatched. The CDR3 is CASSLGGPSRETQYF. CDR3 nucleotides: TGTGCCAGCAGTCTAGGGGGCCCGTCCCGAGAGACCCAGTACTTC.

The J gene is TRBJ1-2, the V gene TRBV3-1 (or the pseudogene TRBV3-2); D may be TRBD1 (6 bases). From germline, CDR1 is LGHDT and CDR2 YNNKEL (reference sequence). V lost 4 bases and J lost 10, with 13 bases in between. This CDR3 contains 12 residues. CDR3 in DNA: TGTGCCAGCAGCCCAGGGGCAGGGGACTACACCTTC. Its protein is CASSPGAGDYTF.

The chain links TRBV7-9 to TRBJ2-4, with D tentatively TRBD2 (5 bases). CDR3 length equals 16 residues. The germline V gene has CDR1 SEHNR and CDR2 FQNEAQ (reference sequence). V was cut by 1 base and J by 1 base, with 11 bases left in between. The CDR3 loop reads CASSLVLTGAKNIQYF. The CDR3 DNA follows: TGTGCCAGCAGCTTAGTCCTAACGGGGGCCAAAAACATTCAGTACTTC.

CDR3 in DNA: TGTGCCAGCAGTTTTATAGGGGGCGCTAAACTGTTTTTT. It yields the protein CASSFIGGAKLFF. The V and J genes are TRBV27 and TRBJ1-4; 7 nucleotides align to TRBD1. Trimming took 3 bases from V and 11 from J; bases not matched to a gene: 6. The CDR3 has 13 amino acids. Germline V gene lookup returns CDR1 MNHEY and CDR2 SMNVEV (reference sequence).

This CDR3 reads CASSLEPRGDGYTF. The CDR3 DNA reads as TGTGCCAGCAGCTTAGAGCCCAGGGGAGATGGCTACACCTTC. This chain joins TRBV11-2 and TRBJ1-2; TRBD1 is a possible D gene (6 bases). Germline V gives CDR1 SGHAT, CDR2 FQNNGV. The CDR3 has 14 amino acids. The V end lost 0 bases, the J end lost 6 bases, and 11 bases lay between the germline ends.

This rearrangement joins TRBV28 to TRBJ1-2, with D unresolved. Germline values: CDR1 MDHEN, CDR2 SYDVKM. With 6 bases removed from V and 8 bases from J, the gap between germline ends came to 16 bases. There are 13 residues in the CDR3. CDR3 protein: CASRRDVRGGYTF. In DNA, the CDR3 is TGTGCCAGCAGAAGGGATGTACGAGGGGGCTACACCTTC.

The rearrangement joins TRBV4-1 to TRBJ2-2, with D possibly matching TRBD1 (6 bases). CDR1 is MGHRA, CDR2 YSYEKL, per germline. CDR3 size: 15 residues. The V gene lost 0 bases and the J gene lost 5 bases, with 10 bases spanning the gap. The CDR3 DNA reads TGCGCCAGCAGCCAAGAGGCAGGGGTGACCGGGGAGCTGTTTTTT. This sequence encodes CASSQEAGVTGELFF.

This rearrangement joins TRBV3-1 (or the pseudogene TRBV3-2) to TRBJ2-7, with 8 bases that match TRBD1. The CDR3 extends over 13 amino acids. V gave up 2 bases and J gave up 6 bases; unmatched junction bases: 3. The germline V gene has CDR1 LGHDT and CDR2 YNNKEL (reference sequence). The CDR3, as DNA: TGTGCCAGCAGCCAACGCAGGGGGCTCGAGCAGTACTTC. This gives the protein CASSQRRGLEQYF.

This clone appeared a few times. V is TRBV5-1 and J is TRBJ2-1; D is perhaps TRBD2 (5 bases). Between the trimmed V and J ends, which lost 0 bases and 10 bases, there was a span of 11 bases. Germline V CDR1 and CDR2: SGHRS, YFSETQ. The CDR3 consists of 13 residues. CDR3 region: CASSLVTGMEQFF. The DNA of the CDR3 is TGCGCCAGCAGCTTGGTGACGGGAATGGAGCAGTTCTTC.

The V call is TRBV6-4, the J call TRBJ1-1; D is ambiguous. The CDR3 consists of 14 residues. V was clipped by 6 bases and J by 1 base, with 12 bases between them. CDR1 MRHNA and CDR2 SNTAGT come from the germline V gene. CDR3 amino acids: CASRKEAANTEAFF. The CDR3 DNA sequence: TGTGCCAGCAGGAAAGAGGCAGCGAACACTGAAGCTTTCTTT.

CDR3 nucleotide sequence: TGTGCCAGCAGCCAAGCAGGGACAGAGAATTCACCCCTCCACTTT. It yields the protein CASSQAGTENSPLHF. The chain joins TRBV3-1 (or the pseudogene TRBV3-2) to TRBJ1-6; 7 bases agree with TRBD1. Trimming cost V 1 base and J 7 bases; bases outside gene matches: 4. CDR1 LGHDT and CDR2 YNNKEL come from the germline V gene (reference sequence). This CDR3 has 15 residues.

The chain is built from TRBV11-2 and TRBJ2-3; TRBD2 matches 7 bases. V lost 1 base and J lost 3; bases outside the gene matches: 4. Germline V gene sequence: CDR1 SGHAT, CDR2 FQNNGV. This CDR3 has 15 amino acids. The CDR3 is CASSLGGGSTDTQYF. DNA for the CDR3: TGTGCCAGCAGCTTAGGGGGGGGTAGTACAGATACGCAGTATTTT.

The chain recombines TRBV19 with TRBJ2-3; 11 bases line up with TRBD1. The CDR3 is 16 amino acids. The germline CDR1 and CDR2 sequences are LNHDA and SQIVND (reference sequence). The V and J ends lost 6 bases and 5 bases, in that order; junction bases with no gene match: 10. The CDR3 DNA is TGTGCCAGTAGCTCCCGGGGACAGGGGGTGAAAGATACGCAGTATTTT. Amino acids: CASSSRGQGVKDTQYF.

This clone was found once. This chain uses TRBV6-2 or TRBV6-3 with TRBJ1-5; D is undetermined. The CDR3 loop spans 14 amino acids. Trimming removed 2 bases from V and 4 bases from J, with 9 bases in between. Germline V gene data show CDR1 as MNHEY and CDR2 as SVGEGT. The CDR3 loop reads CASSYPAENQPQHF. The CDR3 region has the DNA TGTGCCAGCAGTTACCCGGCGGAAAATCAGCCCCAGCATTTT.

This clone occurred a few times. This sequence joins TRBV7-2 and TRBJ1-2, with no clear D. This CDR3 spans 14 amino acids. Germline values: CDR1 SGHTA, CDR2 FQGNSA. V was cut by 1 base and J by 4 bases, with 10 bases left in between. In nucleotides, the CDR3 is TGTGCCAGCAGCTTAGGGAGACCCAGCTATGGCTACACCTTC. It yields the protein CASSLGRPSYGYTF.

V usage is TRBV5-1 and J usage is TRBJ1-6; D possibly corresponds to TRBD1 (5 bases). This CDR3 spans 16 amino acids. Between the trimmed V and J ends, which lost 1 base and 6 bases, there was a span of 14 bases. Germline CDR1 SGHRS, CDR2 YFSETQ. The DNA for the CDR3 is TGCGCCAGCAGCTTGTTGGGAGGGGTCGGTAATTCACCCCTCCACTTT. As protein: CASSLLGGVGNSPLHF.

The chain is built from TRBV10-1 and TRBJ2-1; 11 bases fit TRBD1. The germline V gene has CDR1 WNHNN and CDR2 SYGVQD (reference sequence). The CDR3 runs 17 residues. The V gene end was trimmed by 4 bases and the J gene end by 8 bases; junction bases not matched to a gene: 13. The CDR3, as DNA: TGCGCCAGCAGTGGAGGGATCGGACAGGGGGCCTCGTATGAGCAGTTCTTC. This sequence encodes CASSGGIGQGASYEQFF.

The chain uses TRBV2 and TRBJ2-4, with 9 bases fitting TRBD2. The germline V gene encodes CDR1 SNHLY and CDR2 FYNNEI. With V trimmed by 6 bases and J by 8 bases, 17 bases remained unmatched. There are 17 residues in the CDR3. The CDR3 protein is CASRNPGLAGEMDIQYF. As DNA, the CDR3 is TGTGCCAGCAGGAACCCCGGTTTAGCGGGAGAAATGGACATTCAGTACTTC.

This chain links TRBV19 with TRBJ1-1; D ambiguous. CDR1 LNHDA and CDR2 SQIVND come from the germline V gene (reference sequence). V was cut by 2 bases and J by 1 base, with 11 bases left in between. The CDR3 runs 15 residues. The CDR3 loop reads CASSISTAGNTEAFF. The DNA for the CDR3 is TGTGCCAGTAGTATATCTACGGCAGGGAACACTGAAGCTTTCTTT. The entire variable domain, with the rest obtained from reference TRBV19 and TRBJ1-1, is as follows: DGGITQSPKYLFRKEGQNVTLSCEQNLNHDAMYWYRQDPGQGLRLIYYSQIVNDFQKGDIAEGYSVSREKKESFPLTVTSAQKNPTAFYLCASSISTAGNTEAFFGQGTRLTVV.

This chain connects TRBV6-4 to TRBJ2-3; D remains unclear. This CDR3 has 16 amino acids. The V gene's germline CDR1 is MRHNA and CDR2 SNTAGT. The germline V and J ends were trimmed by 1 base and 0 bases, with 11 bases remaining between them. The CDR3 loop is CASSDWWRYSTDTQYF. The CDR3 DNA reads as TGTGCCAGCAGTGACTGGTGGCGGTATAGCACAGATACGCAGTATTTT.

This clone is a singleton in its sample. The V and J genes are TRBV20-1 and TRBJ2-3, with 9 bases matching TRBD2. The CDR3 has 15 residues. V was clipped by 3 bases and J by 5 bases; unmatched bases: 9. CDR1 DFQATT and CDR2 SNEGSKA come from the germline V gene (reference sequence). The CDR3 loop is CSASNSREGGDTQYF. The DNA for the CDR3 is TGCAGTGCTAGTAACTCGCGGGAGGGTGGAGATACGCAGTATTTT.

V is TRBV11-2 and J is TRBJ2-1; 8 bases map to TRBD2. The CDR3 covers 14 residues. Germline CDR1 reads SGHAT; CDR2 reads FQNNGV. V trimming: 6 bases; J trimming: 0 bases; junction bases outside the gene matches: 1. The CDR3: CASSLAGSYNEQFF. CDR3 coding DNA: TGTGCCAGCAGTCTAGCGGGCTCCTACAATGAGCAGTTCTTC.

The chain joins TRBV28 to TRBJ2-1; tentatively, D is TRBD2 (7 bases). Germline V gives CDR1 MDHEN, CDR2 SYDVKM. The V end lost 1 base, the J end lost 4 bases, and 20 bases lay between the germline ends. The CDR3 loop spans 18 amino acids. CDR3 protein: CASSLYPVGAGVYNEQFF. The CDR3 DNA is TGTGCCAGCAGTTTATACCCCGTGGGGGCGGGGGTATACAATGAGCAGTTCTTC.

The chain uses TRBV7-9 and TRBJ2-3; 13 positions match TRBD2. Germline loops: CDR1 SEHNR, CDR2 FQNEAQ (reference sequence). The CDR3 covers 18 residues. V lost 0 bases to trimming and J lost 4 bases; unmatched junction nucleotides: 7. The CDR3 spells CASSLAFGLAGVADTQYF. For the CDR3, the DNA is TGTGCCAGCAGCTTAGCCTTTGGACTAGCGGGAGTCGCAGATACGCAGTATTTT. The complete variable domain, with remaining parts taken from reference TRBV7-9 and TRBJ2-3, reads DTGVSQNPRHKITKRGQNVTFRCDPISEHNRLYWYRQTLGQGPEFLTYFQNEAQLEKSRLLSDRFSAERPKGSFSTLEIQRTEQGDSAMYLCASSLAFGLAGVADTQYFGPGTRLTVL.